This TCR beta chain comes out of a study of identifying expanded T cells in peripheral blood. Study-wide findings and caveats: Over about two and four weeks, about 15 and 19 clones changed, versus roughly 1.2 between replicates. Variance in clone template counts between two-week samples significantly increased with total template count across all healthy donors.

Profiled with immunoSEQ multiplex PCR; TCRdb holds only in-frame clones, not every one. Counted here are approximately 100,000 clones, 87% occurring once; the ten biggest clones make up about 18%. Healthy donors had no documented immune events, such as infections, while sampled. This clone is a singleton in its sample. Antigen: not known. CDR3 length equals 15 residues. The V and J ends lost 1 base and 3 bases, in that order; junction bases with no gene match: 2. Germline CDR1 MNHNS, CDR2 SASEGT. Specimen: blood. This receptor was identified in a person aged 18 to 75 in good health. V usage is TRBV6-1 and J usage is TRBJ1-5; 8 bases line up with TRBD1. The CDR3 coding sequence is TGTGCCAGCAGTGAAGGACAGGGGCACAATCAGCCCCAGCATTTT. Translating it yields CASSEGQGHNQPQHF.